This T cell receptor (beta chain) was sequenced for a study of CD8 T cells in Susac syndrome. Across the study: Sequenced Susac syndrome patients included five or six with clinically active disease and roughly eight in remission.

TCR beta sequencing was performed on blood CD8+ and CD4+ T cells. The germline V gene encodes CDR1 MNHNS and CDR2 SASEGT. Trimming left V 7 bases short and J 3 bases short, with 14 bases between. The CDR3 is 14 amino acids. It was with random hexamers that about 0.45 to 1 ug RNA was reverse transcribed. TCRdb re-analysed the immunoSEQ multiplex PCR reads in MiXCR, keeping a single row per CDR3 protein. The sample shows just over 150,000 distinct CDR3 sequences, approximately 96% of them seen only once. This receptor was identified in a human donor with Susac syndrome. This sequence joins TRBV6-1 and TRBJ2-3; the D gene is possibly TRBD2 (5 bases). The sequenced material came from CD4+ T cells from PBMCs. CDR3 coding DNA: TGTGCCAGCACCCGCACGCCGGGGACAGATACGCAGTATTTT. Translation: CASTRTPGTDTQYF.